In this sample, the clone carrying this T cell receptor (beta chain) turned up once. The sample comes from a study of cytomegalovirus exposure and HLA in healthy donors. Germline CDR1 reads MDHEN; CDR2 reads SYDVKM. The CDR3 runs to 14 residues. Trimming stripped 3 bases from V and 1 base from J, with 8 bases between. Amplification used 60 Vbeta primers and 13 Jbeta primers. The data were produced by immunoSEQ multiplex PCR, yet TCRdb's version contains in-frame clones alone and is incomplete. Of fewer than 150,000 clones listed, about 80% were seen once; the top ten hold around 5%. The receptor comes from a male donor in good health and CMV-seronegative. This chain joins TRBV28 and TRBJ2-3; unclear D gene. The sample taken for sequencing was PBMCs. Here the CDR3 reads CASSFSPRTDTQYF. CDR3 DNA sequence: TGTGCCAGCAGTTTCAGTCCCCGCACAGATACGCAGTATTTT.